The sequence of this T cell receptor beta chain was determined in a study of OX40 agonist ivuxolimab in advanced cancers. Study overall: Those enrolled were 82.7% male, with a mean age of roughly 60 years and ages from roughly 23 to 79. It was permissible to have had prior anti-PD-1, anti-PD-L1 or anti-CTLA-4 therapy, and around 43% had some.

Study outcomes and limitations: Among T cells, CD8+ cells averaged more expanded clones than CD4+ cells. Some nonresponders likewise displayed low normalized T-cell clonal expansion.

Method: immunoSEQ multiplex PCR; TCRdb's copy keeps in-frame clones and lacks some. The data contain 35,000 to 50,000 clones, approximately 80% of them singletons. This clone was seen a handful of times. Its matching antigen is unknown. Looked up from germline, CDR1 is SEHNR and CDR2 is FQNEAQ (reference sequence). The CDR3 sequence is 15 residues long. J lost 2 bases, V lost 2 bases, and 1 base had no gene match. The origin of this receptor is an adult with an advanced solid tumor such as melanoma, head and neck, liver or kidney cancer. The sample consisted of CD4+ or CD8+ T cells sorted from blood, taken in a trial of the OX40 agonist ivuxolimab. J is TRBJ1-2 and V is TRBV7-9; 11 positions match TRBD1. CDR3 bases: TGTGCCAGCAGCTTATGGACAGGGGGCAACTATGGCTACACCTTC. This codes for CASSLWTGGNYGYTF. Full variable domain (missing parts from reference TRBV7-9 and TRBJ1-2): DTGVSQNPRHKITKRGQNVTFRCDPISEHNRLYWYRQTLGQGPEFLTYFQNEAQLEKSRLLSDRFSAERPKGSFSTLEIQRTEQGDSAMYLCASSLWTGGNYGYTFGSGTRLTVV.